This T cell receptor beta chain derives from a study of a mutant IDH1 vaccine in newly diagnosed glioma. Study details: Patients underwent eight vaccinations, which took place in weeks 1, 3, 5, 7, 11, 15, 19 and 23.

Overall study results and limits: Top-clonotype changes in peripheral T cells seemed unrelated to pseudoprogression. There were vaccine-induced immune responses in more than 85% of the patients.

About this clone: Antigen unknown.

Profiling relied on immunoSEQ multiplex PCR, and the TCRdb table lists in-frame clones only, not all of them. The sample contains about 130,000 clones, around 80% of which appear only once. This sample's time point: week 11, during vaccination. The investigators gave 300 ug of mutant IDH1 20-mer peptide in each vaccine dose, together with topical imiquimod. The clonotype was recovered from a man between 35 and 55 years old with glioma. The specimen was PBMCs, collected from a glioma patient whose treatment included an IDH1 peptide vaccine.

The CDR3 region is CASGLGGGAGTEAFF. The CDR3 nucleotides are TGTGCTAGTGGTTTGGGAGGGGGCGCGGGCACTGAAGCTTTCTTT. The chain recombines TRBV12-5 with TRBJ1-1; 7 positions match TRBD1. The CDR3 loop spans 15 amino acids. The germline gives CDR1 LGHNT, CDR2 FRNRAP. V was clipped by 1 base and J by 4 bases; unmatched bases: 6.